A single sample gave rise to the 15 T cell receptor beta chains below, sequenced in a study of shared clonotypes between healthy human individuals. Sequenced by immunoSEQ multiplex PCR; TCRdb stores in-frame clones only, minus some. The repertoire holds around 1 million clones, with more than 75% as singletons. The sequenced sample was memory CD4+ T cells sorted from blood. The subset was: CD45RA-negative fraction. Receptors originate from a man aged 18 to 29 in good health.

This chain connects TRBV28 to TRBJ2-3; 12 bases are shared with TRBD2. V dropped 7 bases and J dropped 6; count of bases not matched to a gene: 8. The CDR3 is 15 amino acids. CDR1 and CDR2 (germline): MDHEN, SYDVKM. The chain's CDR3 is CASIRGLAGKDTQYF. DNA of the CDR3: TGTGCCAGCATCCGTGGACTAGCGGGAAAGGATACGCAGTATTTT.

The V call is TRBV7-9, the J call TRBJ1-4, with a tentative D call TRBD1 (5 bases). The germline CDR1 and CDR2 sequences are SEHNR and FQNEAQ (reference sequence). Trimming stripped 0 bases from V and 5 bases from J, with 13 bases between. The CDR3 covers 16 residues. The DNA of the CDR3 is TGTGCCAGCAGCTTAGCGAACCCCGGGGGAAATGAAAAACTGTTTTTT. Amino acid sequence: CASSLANPGGNEKLFF.

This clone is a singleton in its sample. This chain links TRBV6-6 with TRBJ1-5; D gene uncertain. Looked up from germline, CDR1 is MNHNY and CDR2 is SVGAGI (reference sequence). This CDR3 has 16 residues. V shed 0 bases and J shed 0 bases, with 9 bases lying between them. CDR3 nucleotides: TGTGCCAGCAGTTACTCTGGCCGGGCTAGCAATCAGCCCCAGCATTTT. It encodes CASSYSGRASNQPQHF.

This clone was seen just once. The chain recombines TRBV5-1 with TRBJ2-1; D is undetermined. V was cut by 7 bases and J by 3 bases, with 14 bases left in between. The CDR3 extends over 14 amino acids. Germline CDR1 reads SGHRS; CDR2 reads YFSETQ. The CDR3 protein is CASRPIDNYNEQFF. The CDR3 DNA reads TGCGCCAGCCGCCCTATAGATAACTACAATGAGCAGTTCTTC.

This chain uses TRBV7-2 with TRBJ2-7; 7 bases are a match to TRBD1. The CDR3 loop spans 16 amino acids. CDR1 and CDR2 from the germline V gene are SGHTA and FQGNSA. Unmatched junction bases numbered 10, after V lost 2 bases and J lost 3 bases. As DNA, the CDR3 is TGTGCCAGCAGCTTACGGCCCAGGGGGTTAGACTACGAGCAGTACTTC. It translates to CASSLRPRGLDYEQYF.

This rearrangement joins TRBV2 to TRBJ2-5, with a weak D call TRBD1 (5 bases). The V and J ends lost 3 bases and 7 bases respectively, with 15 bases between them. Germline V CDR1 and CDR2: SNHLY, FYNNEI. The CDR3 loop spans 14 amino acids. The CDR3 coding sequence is TGTGCCAGCAGTGAGGGCATAGCTACAGGGACCCAGTACTTC. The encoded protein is CASSEGIATGTQYF. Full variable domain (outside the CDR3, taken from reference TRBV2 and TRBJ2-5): EPEVTQTPSHQVTQMGQEVILRCVPISNHLYFYWYRQILGQKVEFLVSFYNNEISEKSEIFDDQFSVERPDGSNFTLKIRSTKLEDSAMYFCASSEGIATGTQYFGPGTRLLVL.

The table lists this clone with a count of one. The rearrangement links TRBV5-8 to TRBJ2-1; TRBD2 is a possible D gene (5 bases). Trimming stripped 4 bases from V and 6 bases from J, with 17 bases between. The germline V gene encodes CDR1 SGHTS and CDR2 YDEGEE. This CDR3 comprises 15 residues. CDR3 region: CASSQGLWASNEQFF. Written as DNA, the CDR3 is TGTGCCAGCAGCCAAGGACTGTGGGCCTCCAATGAGCAGTTCTTC.

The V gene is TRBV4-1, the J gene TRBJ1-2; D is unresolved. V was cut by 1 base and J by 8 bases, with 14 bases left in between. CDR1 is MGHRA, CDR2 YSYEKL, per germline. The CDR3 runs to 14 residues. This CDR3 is CASSQGIGRDGYTF. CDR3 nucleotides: TGCGCCAGCAGCCAAGGGATAGGGCGCGACGGCTACACCTTC.

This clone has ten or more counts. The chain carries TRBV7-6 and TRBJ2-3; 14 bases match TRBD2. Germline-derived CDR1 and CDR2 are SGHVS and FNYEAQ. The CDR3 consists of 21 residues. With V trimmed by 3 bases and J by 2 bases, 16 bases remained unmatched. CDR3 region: CASSFPSSPGLAGGSTDTQYF. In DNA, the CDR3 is TGTGCCAGCAGCTTTCCCTCCTCCCCTGGACTAGCGGGAGGATCCACAGATACGCAGTATTTT.

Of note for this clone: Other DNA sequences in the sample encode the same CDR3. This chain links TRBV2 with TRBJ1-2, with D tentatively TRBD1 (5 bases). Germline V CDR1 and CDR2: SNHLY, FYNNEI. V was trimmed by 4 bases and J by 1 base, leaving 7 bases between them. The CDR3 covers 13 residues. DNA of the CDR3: TGTGCCAGCAGTGGGGACGGTAACTATGGCTACACCTTC. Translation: CASSGDGNYGYTF.

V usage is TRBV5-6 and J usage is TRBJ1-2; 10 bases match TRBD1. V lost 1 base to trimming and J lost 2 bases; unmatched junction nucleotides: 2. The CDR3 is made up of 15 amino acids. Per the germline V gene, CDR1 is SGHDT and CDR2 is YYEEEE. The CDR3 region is CASSLWDRGNYGYTF. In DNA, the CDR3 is TGTGCCAGCAGCTTGTGGGACAGGGGCAACTATGGCTACACCTTC. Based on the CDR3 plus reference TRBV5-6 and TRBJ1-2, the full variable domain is DAGVTQSPTHLIKTRGQQVTLRCSPKSGHDTVSWYQQALGQGPQFIFQYYEEEERQRGNFPDRFSGHQFPNYSSELNVNALLLGDSALYLCASSLWDRGNYGYTFGSGTRLTVV.

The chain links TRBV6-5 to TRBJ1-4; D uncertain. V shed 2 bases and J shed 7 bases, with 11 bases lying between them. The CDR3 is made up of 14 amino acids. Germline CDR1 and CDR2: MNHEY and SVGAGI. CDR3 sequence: CASSYEVLGEKLFF. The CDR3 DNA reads TGTGCCAGCAGTTACGAAGTGTTGGGTGAAAAACTGTTTTTT.

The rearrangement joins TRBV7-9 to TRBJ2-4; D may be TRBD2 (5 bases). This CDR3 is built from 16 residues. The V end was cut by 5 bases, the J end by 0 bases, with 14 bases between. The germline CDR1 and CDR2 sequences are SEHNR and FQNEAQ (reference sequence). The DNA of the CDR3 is TGTGCCAGCAGCCTGGACGGAGGCCTAGCCAAAAACATTCAGTACTTC. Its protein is CASSLDGGLAKNIQYF.

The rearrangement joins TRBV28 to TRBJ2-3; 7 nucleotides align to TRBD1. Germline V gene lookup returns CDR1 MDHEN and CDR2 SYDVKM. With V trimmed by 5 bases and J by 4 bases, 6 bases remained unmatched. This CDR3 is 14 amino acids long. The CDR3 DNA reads TGTGCCAGCAGTCGCCAGGGGGTTGCAGATACGCAGTATTTT. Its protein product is CASSRQGVADTQYF.

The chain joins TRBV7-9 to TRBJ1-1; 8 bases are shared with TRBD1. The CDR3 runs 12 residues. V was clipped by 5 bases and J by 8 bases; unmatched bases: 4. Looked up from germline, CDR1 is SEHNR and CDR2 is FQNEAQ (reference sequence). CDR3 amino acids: CASSHGQGEAFF. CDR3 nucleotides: TGTGCCAGCAGCCATGGACAGGGAGAAGCTTTCTTT.